The following is a T cell receptor beta chain sequence with its context. Its specificity is not known. This entry is derived from a study of cytomegalovirus exposure and HLA in healthy donors. Points from the study as a whole: Data from an earlier analysis indicated that most TCR beta V segments were productive either about 90% or about 30% of the time.

A multiplex PCR was run with 60 Vbeta primers and 13 Jbeta primers. The table came from immunoSEQ multiplex PCR; TCRdb's copy has only in-frame clones and leaves some out. The table includes roughly 110,000 clones, approximately 80% detected once. The CDR3 is 16 residues long. Losses at the gene ends were 4 bases for V and 2 bases for J; bases not matched to a gene: 5. The germline V gene encodes CDR1 SGHNT and CDR2 YYREEE (reference sequence). The clonotype originates from a middle-aged man in good health and CMV-seropositive. The chain couples TRBV5-4 to TRBJ2-5; 13 nucleotides align to TRBD2. What was sequenced was PBMCs. The CDR3 spells CASSGPGLAGQETQYF. The DNA of the CDR3 is TGTGCCAGCAGCGGCCCGGGACTAGCGGGGCAAGAGACCCAGTACTTC.